This T cell receptor (beta chain) derives from a study of cytomegalovirus exposure and HLA in healthy donors. Study results and limitations: Cytomegalovirus-associated status was assigned to more than 150 TCR beta chains.

The protocol was immunoSEQ multiplex PCR, while the TCRdb copy is restricted to in-frame clones and leaves out a portion. The table lists 250,000 to 300,000 clones, approximately 86% of them singletons, with about 1% in the top ten. As regards this clone: The antigen is unknown.

This TCR was recovered from a woman aged 18-29 years in good health and CMV-seronegative. The sample was PBMCs.

CDR3 in DNA: TGTGCCAGCAGTGAAAGGGGGCAAGGTGTAAATCAGCCCCAGCATTTT. Translated, it gives CASSERGQGVNQPQHF. The chain has TRBV2 and TRBJ1-5; 7 bases match TRBD1. The V and J ends lost 2 bases and 4 bases, in that order; junction bases with no gene match: 8. The length of the CDR3 is 16 residues. The V gene's germline CDR1 is SNHLY and CDR2 FYNNEI.